These 13 T cell receptor beta chains share one sample of origin, sequenced in a study of T cell responses to AZD1222 COVID-19 vaccine (dated by TCRdb to about 2021). Libraries came from the immunoSEQ multiplex PCR assay. This immuneACCESS table, as held by TCRdb, lists in-frame sequences with V and J called but not all clones. Of the missing ones, under half trace to an unresolved V gene in checked studies; the others have no known cause. The table for this sample lists approximately 120,000 clones; roughly 86% of them were counted only once. Of the sample, about 4.5% falls within the top ten clones. The sample's time point label, decoded: about 28 days (+/-7) after the second vaccine dose. Sequenced here: peripheral blood, sampled 28 days after the second AZD1222 dose. These receptors all come from an adult who received the AZD1222 COVID-19 vaccine.

The rearrangement uses TRBV5-4 and TRBJ1-1; D is unresolved. There are 14 residues in the CDR3. V was clipped by 4 bases and J by 0 bases, with 10 bases between them. Germline V CDR1 and CDR2: SGHNT, YYREEE (reference sequence). CDR3 region: CASSKNQVNTEAFF. The DNA of the CDR3 is TGTGCCAGCAGCAAAAACCAAGTGAACACTGAAGCTTTCTTT.

This chain links TRBV29-1 with TRBJ1-2, with a weak D call TRBD1 (5 bases). The CDR3 sequence is 12 residues long. V shed 0 bases and J shed 8 bases, with 10 bases lying between them. CDR1 is SQVTM, CDR2 ANQGSEA, per germline. CDR3 region: CSVEELGDGYTF. The CDR3 bases are TGCAGCGTTGAAGAATTGGGGGACGGCTACACCTTC.

The V and J genes are TRBV9 and TRBJ2-1, with 9 bases matching TRBD2. Losses at the gene ends were 3 bases for V and 2 bases for J; bases not matched to a gene: 9. Germline V CDR1 and CDR2: SGDLS, YYNGEE. The CDR3 length is 17 residues. In DNA form, the CDR3 reads TGTGCCAGCAGCGACCCTCCTAGCGGGGAAACCTACAATGAGCAGTTCTTC. Protein: CASSDPPSGETYNEQFF. Filled out from reference TRBV9 and TRBJ2-1, the complete variable domain reads DSGVTQTPKHLITATGQRVTLRCSPRSGDLSVYWYQQSLDQGLQFLIQYYNGEERAKGNILERFSAQQFPDLHSELNLSSLELGDSALYFCASSDPPSGETYNEQFFGPGTRLTVL.

The chain joins TRBV4-3 to TRBJ1-5; 7 bases align to TRBD1. After removal of 2 bases from V and 0 bases from J, the junction contained 10 bases not matched to a gene. CDR3 length equals 18 residues. CDR1 is LGHNA and CDR2 is YSLEER in the germline V gene. This CDR3 is CASSQQWRGRLSNQPQHF. CDR3 nucleotides: TGCGCCAGCAGCCAACAATGGAGGGGGCGTCTTAGCAATCAGCCCCAGCATTTT.

This chain uses TRBV6-6 with TRBJ1-4, with D perhaps TRBD1 (6 bases). This CDR3 region has 14 residues. V was trimmed by 6 bases and J by 5 bases, leaving 13 bases between them. Germline CDR1 is MNHNY and CDR2 is SVGAGI (reference sequence). The CDR3 bases are TGTGCCAGCAGGATAGGGGGAAAAAATGAAAAACTGTTTTTT. It translates to CASRIGGKNEKLFF.

This clone was observed a handful of times. The gene calls are TRBV30 and TRBJ1-5, with 7 bases aligning to TRBD1. J was trimmed by 4 bases and V by 0 bases; bases with no gene match: 6. The CDR3 runs to 15 residues. In germline, CDR1 is GTSNPN, CDR2 SVGIG (reference sequence). The DNA of the CDR3 is TGTGCCTGGAGTGTATCAAGGGGGCAGAATCAGCCCCAGCATTTT. This sequence encodes CAWSVSRGQNQPQHF.

V is TRBV7-9 and J is TRBJ2-3; TRBD2 agrees at 11 bases. V dropped 4 bases and J dropped 2; count of bases not matched to a gene: 11. CDR3 length equals 18 residues. Germline loops: CDR1 SEHNR, CDR2 FQNEAQ (reference sequence). CDR3 protein: CASSSRLAGPPHTDTQYF. The CDR3 coding sequence is TGTGCCAGCAGCTCCAGACTAGCGGGACCACCGCACACAGATACGCAGTATTTT.

The chain links TRBV7-2 to TRBJ1-4; D is uncertain. CDR3 size: 16 residues. Deletions cut 1 base from V and 5 bases from J, with 14 bases between. CDR1 is SGHTA, CDR2 FQGNSA, per germline. The CDR3 spells CASSLVSRSANEKLFF. CDR3 DNA: TGTGCCAGCAGCTTAGTATCTAGGTCTGCGAATGAAAAACTGTTTTTT.

In DNA form, the CDR3 reads TGTGCCTGGTCTAGTCACTCTGGAAACACCATATATTTT. Translated: CAWSSHSGNTIYF. This sequence joins TRBV30 and TRBJ1-3; D not certain. The germline V gene has CDR1 GTSNPN and CDR2 SVGIG (reference sequence). This CDR3 is 13 amino acids long. V was pared by 5 bases and J by 0 bases, with 8 bases between.

The chain combines TRBV29-1 with TRBJ1-5; tentative D call: TRBD1 (6 bases). Germline CDR1 is SQVTM and CDR2 is ANQGSEA. The V end was cut by 4 bases, the J end by 0 bases, with 16 bases between. The length of the CDR3 is 16 residues. In nucleotides, the CDR3 is TGCAGCGTTGGCCCGGTGTCAGGGGATAGCAATCAGCCCCAGCATTTT. It codes for CSVGPVSGDSNQPQHF.

V usage is TRBV28 and J usage is TRBJ2-7; the D is unclear. The CDR3 totals 13 residues. The germline V gene encodes CDR1 MDHEN and CDR2 SYDVKM. V was shortened by 5 bases and J by 4 bases, with 12 bases between the two germline ends. CDR3 residues: CASSPRTWYEQYF. The CDR3 DNA sequence: TGTGCCAGCAGTCCTAGGACCTGGTACGAGCAGTACTTC. Full variable domain (remainder filled in from reference TRBV28 and TRBJ2-7): DVKVTQSSRYLVKRTGEKVFLECVQDMDHENMFWYRQDPGLGLRLIYFSYDVKMKEKGDIPEGYSVSREKKERFSLILESASTNQTSMYLCASSPRTWYEQYFGPGTRLTVT.

J is TRBJ2-3 and V is TRBV7-2, with D perhaps matching TRBD1 (6 bases). CDR1 and CDR2 from the germline V gene are SGHTA and FQGNSA. Trimming took 2 bases from V and 2 from J, leaving 11 bases between them. This CDR3 spans 15 amino acids. CDR3 residues: CASSLNRALTDTQYF. In DNA, the CDR3 is TGTGCCAGCAGCTTAAACAGGGCCCTCACAGATACGCAGTATTTT.

This sequence joins TRBV19 and TRBJ1-6; no reliable D call. The CDR3 has 13 amino acids. The V gene's germline CDR1 is LNHDA and CDR2 SQIVND (reference sequence). Trimming stripped 8 bases from V and 4 bases from J, with 9 bases between. CDR3 bases: TGTGCCAGTCGATTGGAGTATAATTCACCCCTCCACTTT. Translating gives CASRLEYNSPLHF.